The present TCR beta chain was sequenced within a study of cytomegalovirus exposure and HLA in healthy donors. About the study: Out of roughly 170 million T cells, an earlier analysis found 117 million unique TCR beta sequences in total. Whole-study results and caveats: When analyzed later, the rates of TCR association showed variation by HLA locus, with DRB1 the most and HLA-C the fewest.

CDR3 length equals 16 residues. V lost 0 bases and J lost 1, with 10 bases in between. Germline loops: CDR1 SGHAT, CDR2 FQNNGV. There are a few counts of this clone. The antigen remains unidentified. With 60 Vbeta and 13 Jbeta primers, the PCR was carried out. Generated by immunoSEQ multiplex PCR, the TCRdb table keeps only in-frame clones and is missing some. Of 150,000 to 200,000 clones in the sample, 82% were seen once. Sequencing input: PBMCs. This clonotype originated in a man aged 35-49 years in good health and CMV-seronegative. The rearrangement links TRBV11-2 to TRBJ1-5, with D perhaps matching TRBD1 (5 bases). CDR3 nucleotides: TGTGCCAGCAGCTTAGATTGGGCAGGGAGCAATCAGCCCCAGCATTTT. Its translation: CASSLDWAGSNQPQHF.